These T cell receptor beta chains were read from a single sample in a study of shared clonotypes between healthy human individuals. TCRdb's copy holds only in-frame clones and misses some; the assay was immunoSEQ multiplex PCR. The sample has 2,500,000 or so clones, approximately 90% seen once; the top ten hold roughly 0.15%. Specimen: naive CD4+ T cells sorted from blood. The receptor set was obtained from a man aged 18 to 30 in good health. Each CDR3 is given with its conserved first and last residue. The D gene is left open where the match is weak. Where a row states a size, it is once, few, many or the class of an expanded clone; other rows omit it.

j_gene	d_gene	v_gene	abundance	CDR3nt	CDR3aa
TRBJ2-7	-	TRBV10-1	-	TGCGCCAGCAGCGATAACTACGAGCAGTACTTC	CASSDNYEQYF
TRBJ2-3	TRBD2	TRBV9	-	TGTGCCAGCAGCGTCGAGCTAGCGGGAGTCACGCAGTATTTT	CASSVELAGVTQYF
TRBJ2-6	-	TRBV7-9	-	TGTGCCAGCAGCTTAGACGGTGGCGGACCCTCTGGGGCCAACGTCCTGACTTTC	CASSLDGGGPSGANVLTF
TRBJ1-5	TRBD1	TRBV19	once	TGTGCCAGTGAGGGAGGGACAGGCTATAGCAATCAGCCCCAGCATTTT	CASEGGTGYSNQPQHF
TRBJ1-4	-	TRBV15	-	TGTGCCACCAGCAGAGATCGAACAGTGGGGGGAGAAAAACTGTTTTTT	CATSRDRTVGGEKLFF
TRBJ1-6	-	TRBV11-3	-	TGTGCCAGCAGCTTAGAGAGTGGGTCACCCCTCCACTTT	CASSLESGSPLHF
TRBJ1-3	TRBD1	TRBV25-1	-	TGTGCCAGCAGTCGGACAGGGGGCGCAGGAAACACCATATATTTT	CASSRTGGAGNTIYF
TRBJ1-2	-	TRBV28	-	TGTGCCAGCAGTTTATACGGGCCTAACTATGGCTACACCTTC	CASSLYGPNYGYTF
TRBJ2-2	-	TRBV7-3	-	TGTGCCAGCAGCTTATCCTCGATCACCGGGGAGCTGTTTTTT	CASSLSSITGELFF
TRBJ1-1	-	TRBV27	-	TGTGCCAGCAGGACCTTAGGGGTATTGAACACTGAAGCTTTCTTT	CASRTLGVLNTEAFF
TRBJ2-3	-	TRBV10-3	-	TGTGCCATCAGGGCCGCTAGCACAGATACGCAGTATTTT	CAIRAASTDTQYF
TRBJ2-3	TRBD2	TRBV27	-	TGTGCCAGCAGTTTTGTTTCGGGGGGTGGTACAGATACGCAGTATTTT	CASSFVSGGGTDTQYF
TRBJ2-7	-	TRBV2	-	TGTGCCAGCGATCCAAATACCTACGAGCAGTACTTC	CASDPNTYEQYF
TRBJ2-1	-	TRBV4-1	-	TGCGCCAGCAGCCAAGATACGTCTAGCCCGTTCTTC	CASSQDTSSPFF
TRBJ2-5	-	TRBV6-1	-	TGTGCCAGCAGAAGTAGTCAGGCCCTGAGAGGCCAGTACTTC	CASRSSQALRGQYF
TRBJ2-7	TRBD1	TRBV7-7	-	TGTGCTAGCAGAGGGGACAGGGGGGCGTTGTACTTC	CASRGDRGALYF
TRBJ2-5	-	TRBV4-1	-	TGCGCCAGCGCCCGACTAGTTGGTGAGACCCAGTACTTC	CASARLVGETQYF
TRBJ1-1	-	TRBV6-5	-	TGTGCCAGCAGTTACGGGGCGTCAGGACATCCTAAGTCAGCTTTCTTT	CASSYGASGHPKSAFF
TRBJ1-5	TRBD1	TRBV5-1	-	TGCGCCAGCAGCTTGGGAGGGGGCTATCAGCCCCAGCATTTT	CASSLGGGYQPQHF
TRBJ2-7	-	TRBV27	-	TGTGCCAGCAGGATGACAGGGGAGGGGTACGAGCAGTACTTC	CASRMTGEGYEQYF
TRBJ2-5	TRBD1	TRBV28	-	TGTGCCAGCAGTTCTACAGGGACAGGGGGTCTTAGGGAGACCCAGTACTTC	CASSSTGTGGLRETQYF
TRBJ1-4	TRBD1	TRBV25-1	-	TGTGCCAGCAGTGAATATAACAGGGGCGCTTCCGAAAAACTGTTTTTT	CASSEYNRGASEKLFF
TRBJ1-2	-	TRBV7-6	-	TGTGCCAGCAGCCAGGAGGCACAGAGAGGCTACACCTTC	CASSQEAQRGYTF
TRBJ2-1	-	TRBV28	once	TGTGCCAGCAGTTTACCGGGGACCTCCAACAATGAGCAGTTCTTC	CASSLPGTSNNEQFF
TRBJ2-7	-	TRBV29-1	-	TGCAGCGCTATGAGGGGGTCCTACGAGCAGTACTTC	CSAMRGSYEQYF
TRBJ2-7	TRBD1	TRBV7-9	-	TGTGCCAGCAGCTTAGGGGGACAGGGTATCAACGAGCAGTACTTC	CASSLGGQGINEQYF
TRBJ1-2	TRBD1	TRBV19	-	TGTGCCAGTAACAGGGGCGACTATGGCTACACCTTC	CASNRGDYGYTF
TRBJ2-7	-	TRBV6-4	-	TGTGCCAGCAGTGACTGGGGTTTTGTCTTCCATAGCTCCTACGAGCAGTACTTC	CASSDWGFVFHSSYEQYF
TRBJ2-3	-	TRBV5-1	-	TGCGCCAGCAGCTTGGTCGACCCTACTACAGATACGCAGTATTTT	CASSLVDPTTDTQYF
TRBJ2-1	TRBD2	TRBV7-2	-	TGTGCCAGCAGCTTAACGACTAGCGGGAGGAGTCACGAGCAGTTCTTC	CASSLTTSGRSHEQFF
TRBJ2-3	TRBD2	TRBV4-3	-	TGCGCCAGCAGCCAAGATATCCCTACTAGCGGGAGAGTCACGCAGTATTTT	CASSQDIPTSGRVTQYF
TRBJ1-2	TRBD1	TRBV27	-	TGTGCCAGCAGTCCCGGGACAGGGTACTATGGCTACACCTTC	CASSPGTGYYGYTF
TRBJ2-3	-	TRBV20-1	-	TGCAGTGCGAGTGTGGTGGATACGCAGTATTTT	CSASVVDTQYF
TRBJ2-4	TRBD1	TRBV6-5	-	TGTGCCAGCAGTTTACGGGACAGGTTAGGGAACATTCAGTACTTC	CASSLRDRLGNIQYF
TRBJ2-1	-	TRBV19	-	TGTGCCAGTAGGGCAGGGAATGAGCAGTTCTTC	CASRAGNEQFF
TRBJ2-5	TRBD2	TRBV19	-	TGTGCCAGTAGGGCTAGCGGGGGGGCCCAAGAGACCCAGTACTTC	CASRASGGAQETQYF
TRBJ1-3	TRBD1	TRBV4-1	-	TGCGCCAGCAGCCAACCCGGGACAGTCTCTGGAAACACCATATATTTT	CASSQPGTVSGNTIYF
TRBJ1-1	-	TRBV7-8	few	TGTGCCAGCAGCTTAGTCCTTTACACTGAAGCTTTCTTT	CASSLVLYTEAFF
TRBJ1-6	-	TRBV5-1	-	TGCGCCAGCAGCACCGGACAGCCCGGGTCCTATAATTCACCCCTCCACTTT	CASSTGQPGSYNSPLHF
TRBJ2-1	-	TRBV19	-	TGTGCCAGTAGTATGGTTAGCTACAATGAGCAGTTCTTC	CASSMVSYNEQFF
TRBJ2-7	-	TRBV12-5	-	TGTGCTAGTGGTTTGGTACCCCTCTCCTACGAGCAGTACTTC	CASGLVPLSYEQYF
TRBJ2-1	-	TRBV6-1	-	TGTGCCAGCGGACGGGACCAGGTCGACAATGAGCAGTTCTTC	CASGRDQVDNEQFF
TRBJ1-6	TRBD1	TRBV29-1	-	TGCAGCGTCGATACAGGGGGGGGTTCACCCCTCCACTTT	CSVDTGGGSPLHF
TRBJ1-6	TRBD1	TRBV5-8	-	TGTGCCAGCACCCTATCCGGGACAGGGGGGTCACCCCTCCACTTT	CASTLSGTGGSPLHF
TRBJ2-7	TRBD1	TRBV19	-	TGTGCCAGTAGTATACGGCAGGGGGCTTTGTACTTC	CASSIRQGALYF
TRBJ2-3	-	TRBV6-1	-	TGTGCCAGCAGTGAAACGCCCCCCTGGGATACGCAGTATTTT	CASSETPPWDTQYF
TRBJ2-7	TRBD2	TRBV14	once	TGTGCCAGCAGCCGCGGACTAGCCTACGAGCAGTACTTC	CASSRGLAYEQYF
TRBJ2-7	TRBD2	TRBV5-1	-	TGCGCCAGCACAGAGGGACTAGCGGGAGAATCTCCCAGGTACGAGCAGTACTTC	CASTEGLAGESPRYEQYF
TRBJ1-2	-	TRBV29-1	-	TGCAGCGTTGACGAGGAATCCTATGGCTACACCTTC	CSVDEESYGYTF
TRBJ2-5	-	TRBV4-1	-	TGCGCCAGCAGCCAAGATAGGATAGAGACCCAGTACTTC	CASSQDRIETQYF
TRBJ2-3	-	TRBV5-1	-	TGCGCCAGCAGCTTGGGGCCGGCCGTGGCCTACACAGATACGCAGTATTTT	CASSLGPAVAYTDTQYF
TRBJ2-5	-	TRBV14	-	TGTGCCAGCAGCCGTTATGGGGGAGAGACCCAGTACTTC	CASSRYGGETQYF
TRBJ2-5	TRBD2	TRBV5-6	-	TGTGCCAGCAGCTATATGTCCCCTCTCGGGGGGTGGGAGACCCAGTACTTC	CASSYMSPLGGWETQYF
TRBJ2-2	TRBD2	TRBV5-4	-	TGTGCCAGCAGCCCCGGGGGGACCGGGGAGCTGTTTTTT	CASSPGGTGELFF
TRBJ2-1	TRBD1	TRBV6-1	-	TGTGCCAGCAGTCGGACAGGGGGAATCTACAATGAGCAGTTCTTC	CASSRTGGIYNEQFF
TRBJ2-7	TRBD2	TRBV10-3	-	TGTGCCATCAGTGAGTCGACTAGCGCCTACGAGCAGTACTTC	CAISESTSAYEQYF
TRBJ2-3	TRBD2	TRBV30	-	TGTGCCTGGAGTGTACGGGGGAAGCTAGCGGGGGAGCCTCGCACAGATACGCAGTATTTT	CAWSVRGKLAGEPRTDTQYF
TRBJ2-7	-	TRBV6-4	-	TGTGCCAGCGACCCCGGGACTTTAACCTACGAGCAGTACTTC	CASDPGTLTYEQYF
TRBJ1-6	TRBD1	TRBV27	-	TGTGCCAGCAGTTTATGGTCAGGGGGAGGTAATTCACCCCTCCACTTT	CASSLWSGGGNSPLHF
TRBJ2-3	TRBD2	TRBV30	-	TGTGCCTGGACCGCGGGAGAGAACCTGGCGCAGTATTTT	CAWTAGENLAQYF